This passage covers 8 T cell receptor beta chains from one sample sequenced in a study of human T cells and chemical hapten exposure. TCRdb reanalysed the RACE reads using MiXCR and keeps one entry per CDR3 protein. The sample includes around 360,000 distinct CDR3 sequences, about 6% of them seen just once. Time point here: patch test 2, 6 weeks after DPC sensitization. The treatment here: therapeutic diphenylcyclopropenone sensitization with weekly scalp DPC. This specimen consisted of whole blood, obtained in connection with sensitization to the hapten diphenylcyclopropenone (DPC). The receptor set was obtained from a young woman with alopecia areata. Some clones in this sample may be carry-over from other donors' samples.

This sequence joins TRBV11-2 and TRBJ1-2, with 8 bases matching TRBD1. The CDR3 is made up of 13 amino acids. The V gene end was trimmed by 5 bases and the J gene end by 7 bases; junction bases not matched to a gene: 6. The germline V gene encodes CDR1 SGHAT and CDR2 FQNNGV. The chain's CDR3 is CASSTKTGAGYTF. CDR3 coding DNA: TGTGCCAGCAGCACAAAGACAGGGGCTGGCTACACCTTC. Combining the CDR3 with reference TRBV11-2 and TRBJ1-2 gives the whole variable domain EAGVAQSPRYKIIEKRQSVAFWCNPISGHATLYWYQQILGQGPKLLIQFQNNGVVDDSQLPKDRFSAERLKGVDSTLKIQPAKLEDSAVYLCASSTKTGAGYTFGSGTRLTVV.

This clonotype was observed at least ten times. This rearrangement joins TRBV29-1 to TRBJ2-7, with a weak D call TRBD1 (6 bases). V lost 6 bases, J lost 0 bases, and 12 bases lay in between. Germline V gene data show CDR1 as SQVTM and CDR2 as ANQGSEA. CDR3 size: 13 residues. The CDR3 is CSVYRADSYEQYF. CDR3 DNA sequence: TGCAGCGTATACAGGGCAGACTCCTACGAGCAGTACTTC.

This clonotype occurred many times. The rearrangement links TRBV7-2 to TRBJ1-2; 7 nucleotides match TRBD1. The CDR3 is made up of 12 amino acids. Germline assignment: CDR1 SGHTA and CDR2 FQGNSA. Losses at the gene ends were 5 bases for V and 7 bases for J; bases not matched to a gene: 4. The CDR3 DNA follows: TGTGCCAGCAGCCCAGACAGGGTTGGCTACACCTTC. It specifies CASSPDRVGYTF.

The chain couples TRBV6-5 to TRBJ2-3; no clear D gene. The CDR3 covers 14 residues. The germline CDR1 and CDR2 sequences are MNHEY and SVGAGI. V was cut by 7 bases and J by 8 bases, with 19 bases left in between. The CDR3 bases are TGTGCCAGCATTGGTCCAACGAGCTTCGGTACGCAGTATTTT. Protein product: CASIGPTSFGTQYF.

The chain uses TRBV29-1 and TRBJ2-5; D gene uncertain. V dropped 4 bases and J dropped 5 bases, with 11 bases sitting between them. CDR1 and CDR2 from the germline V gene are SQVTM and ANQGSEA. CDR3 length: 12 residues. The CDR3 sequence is CSVVGFWETQYF. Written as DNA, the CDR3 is TGCAGCGTTGTGGGGTTTTGGGAGACCCAGTACTTC.

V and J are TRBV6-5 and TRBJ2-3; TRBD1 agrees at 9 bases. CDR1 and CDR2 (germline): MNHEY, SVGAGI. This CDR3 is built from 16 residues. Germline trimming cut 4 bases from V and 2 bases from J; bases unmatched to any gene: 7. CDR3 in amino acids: CASSSTGQGSTDTQYF. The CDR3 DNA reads TGTGCCAGCAGTTCGACGGGACAGGGATCCACAGATACGCAGTATTTT.

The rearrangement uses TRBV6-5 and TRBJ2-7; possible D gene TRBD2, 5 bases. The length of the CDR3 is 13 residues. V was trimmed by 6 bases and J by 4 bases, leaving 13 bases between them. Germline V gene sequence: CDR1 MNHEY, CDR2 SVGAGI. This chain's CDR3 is CASSTTDFYEQYF. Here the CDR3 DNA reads TGTGCCAGCAGCACCACGGACTTTTACGAGCAGTACTTC.

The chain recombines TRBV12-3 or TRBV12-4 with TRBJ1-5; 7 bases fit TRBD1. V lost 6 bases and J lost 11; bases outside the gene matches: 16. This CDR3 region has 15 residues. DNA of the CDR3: TGTGCCAGCAGCAACAATGTGGGGGGCGGACAGGCCCAGCATTTT. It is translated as CASSNNVGGGQAQHF.